Sequencing of this TCR beta chain was carried out in a study of blood T cells in healthy people across ages. The length of the CDR3 is 13 residues. Germline loops: CDR1 SQVTM, CDR2 ANQGSEA. V was cut by 6 bases and J by 2 bases, with 8 bases left in between. Alongside a J-beta primer mix, a sample-barcoded 5' primer served in a second PCR lasting about 7 to 11 cycles. TCRdb re-called the 5' RACE reads with MiXCR, one entry per CDR3 protein. Here the sample spans 600,000 to 1,000,000 distinct CDR3 sequences, roughly 64% being singletons. The sample consisted of blood. The TCR sequence derives from a young man in good health. J is TRBJ2-6 and V is TRBV29-1; D is undetermined. The CDR3 region is CSVMSTGANVLTF. Written as DNA, the CDR3 is TGCAGCGTAATGTCTACTGGGGCCAACGTCCTGACTTTC.